This section outlines one T cell receptor beta chain sequence together with its context. What it binds is not known. These data belong to a study of chemoradiotherapy in HPV16-positive cancers. About the research overall: Functional T-cell assays on two HPV16-positive patients' cells defined candidate HPV-specific clones and common TCR motifs. Study-wide results and caveats: Non-HPV-specific T cells did not expand in tumors during treatment, whereas candidate HPV-specific clones and E7-related motifs did. Functional assays defining HPV-specific T cells used only two HPV16-positive patients.

CDR3 length: 13 amino acids. Germline lookup yields CDR1 SGDLS and CDR2 YYNGEE. V lost 1 base to trimming and J lost 2 bases, with 7 bases between them. The method was immunoSEQ multiplex PCR; TCRdb's version includes in-frame clones alone and lacks a portion of them. In the table there are around 9,000 clones, approximately 66% of which are singletons. Repertoires were sampled repeatedly during chemoradiotherapy. This receptor was taken from a human donor with HPV-associated anogenital cancer. This rearrangement joins TRBV9 to TRBJ2-7; D gene ambiguous. Specimen: tumor tissue, collected from a patient who underwent chemoradiotherapy. The CDR3 nucleotides are TGTGCCAGCAGCGTAAGGCCTGCCTACGAGCAGTACTTC. As protein: CASSVRPAYEQYF.